These 27 T cell receptor beta chains were all obtained from the same sample, sequenced in a study of blood T cell repertoires in COVID-19. Here immunoSEQ multiplex PCR was the method, and the copy in TCRdb shows in-frame clones only, minus some. This sample carries around 250,000 clones, approximately 82% of them seen once, and the ten largest clones take less than 3.5%. The sequencing input was peripheral blood. Source of these receptors: a woman under 30 with acute or convalescent COVID-19.

The chain uses TRBV5-1 and TRBJ1-2; 9 bases agree with TRBD1. V gave up 0 bases and J gave up 7 bases; unmatched junction bases: 10. The CDR3 sequence is 16 residues long. In germline, CDR1 is SGHRS, CDR2 YFSETQ. In DNA form, the CDR3 reads TGCGCCAGCAGCTTGGACCCGCTGACAGGGGGTTTTGGCTACACCTTC. Its translation: CASSLDPLTGGFGYTF.

The gene calls are TRBV29-1 and TRBJ1-1; no reliable D call. The V end was cut by 0 bases, the J end by 10 bases, with 12 bases between. The CDR3 runs 12 residues. Germline lookup yields CDR1 SQVTM and CDR2 ANQGSEA. The CDR3 region has the DNA TGCAGCGTTGAAGACAGTGGGCCCGGAGCTTTCTTT. It encodes CSVEDSGPGAFF.

The chain joins TRBV15 to TRBJ2-7; 11 bases fit TRBD2. The CDR3 spans 15 residues. With 5 bases clipped from V and 7 bases from J, the junction kept 10 bases outside the gene matches. Germline CDR1 reads LNHNV; CDR2 reads YYDKDF (reference sequence). DNA of the CDR3: TGTGCCACCAGCGGTAATAGCGGGAGGGCCTGGGAGCAGTACTTC. It codes for CATSGNSGRAWEQYF.

V gene TRBV5-1 combines with J gene TRBJ2-2; 7 nucleotides align to TRBD1. V shed 4 bases, J shed 6 bases, and the junction held 9 bases outside the gene matches. This CDR3 is 15 amino acids long. In germline, CDR1 is SGHRS, CDR2 YFSETQ. CDR3: CASSVWTGESGELFF. The DNA for the CDR3 is TGCGCCAGCAGCGTCTGGACAGGCGAGTCCGGGGAGCTGTTTTTT.

In its sample, this clone was seen a few times. The chain uses TRBV6-4 and TRBJ1-1, with D uncertain. The V gene lost 0 bases and the J gene lost 2 bases, with 7 bases spanning the gap. This CDR3 has 14 amino acids. CDR1 and CDR2 (germline): MRHNA, SNTAGT. In DNA form, the CDR3 reads TGTGCCAGCAGTGACTCTGCAGAAAACACTGAAGCTTTCTTT. The encoded protein is CASSDSAENTEAFF.

The J gene is TRBJ2-2, the V gene TRBV15; D may be TRBD1 (6 bases). Germline V gene sequence: CDR1 LNHNV, CDR2 YYDKDF (reference sequence). CDR3 length equals 15 residues. Trimming removed 2 bases at V and 4 bases at J, with 11 bases between. The CDR3, as DNA: TGTGCCACCAGCAGAACGAGACAGGTCACCGGGGAGCTGTTTTTT. This gives the protein CATSRTRQVTGELFF.

The chain employs TRBV9 and TRBJ2-4; the D gene is possibly TRBD1 (5 bases). Germline loops: CDR1 SGDLS, CDR2 YYNGEE. This CDR3 comprises 17 residues. V was pared by 2 bases and J by 2 bases, with 17 bases between. The CDR3 protein is CASSVPRVSKTKNIQYF. The DNA of the CDR3 is TGTGCCAGCAGCGTCCCCAGGGTGTCGAAAACCAAAAACATTCAGTACTTC. The entire variable domain, with the rest obtained from reference TRBV9 and TRBJ2-4, is as follows: DSGVTQTPKHLITATGQRVTLRCSPRSGDLSVYWYQQSLDQGLQFLIQYYNGEERAKGNILERFSAQQFPDLHSELNLSSLELGDSALYFCASSVPRVSKTKNIQYFGAGTRLSVL.

The chain links TRBV6-2 or TRBV6-3 to TRBJ2-1; 13 bases are shared with TRBD2. This CDR3 comprises 15 residues. J gave up 6 bases and V 5 bases, and 4 bases lay outside the gene matches. Germline V gene data show CDR1 as MNHEY and CDR2 as SVGEGT. CDR3 protein: CASSTSGRGVNEQFF. The DNA for the CDR3 is TGTGCCAGCAGTACTAGCGGGAGGGGGGTCAATGAGCAGTTCTTC.

This sequence joins TRBV28 and TRBJ2-3; 8 nucleotides line up with TRBD2. V shed 7 bases, J shed 14 bases, and the junction held 14 bases outside the gene matches. This CDR3 region has 13 residues. Germline CDR1 MDHEN, CDR2 SYDVKM. In nucleotides, the CDR3 is TGTGCCAGCAACGGGGCGTATGGGACTAGGGCGTATTTT. Its translation is CASNGAYGTRAYF. Combining the CDR3 with reference TRBV28 and TRBJ2-3 gives the whole variable domain DVKVTQSSRYLVKRTGEKVFLECVQDMDHENMFWYRQDPGLGLRLIYFSYDVKMKEKGDIPEGYSVSREKKERFSLILESASTNQTSMYLCASNGAYGTRAYFGPGTRLTVL.

The V and J genes are TRBV29-1 and TRBJ2-1, with D perhaps matching TRBD1 (5 bases). The CDR3 covers 14 residues. V was cut by 4 bases and J by 0 bases, with 10 bases left in between. Germline V lookup: CDR1 SQVTM, CDR2 ANQGSEA. CDR3 sequence reads: CSVVGESSYNEQFF. CDR3 DNA sequence: TGCAGCGTTGTAGGGGAAAGCTCCTACAATGAGCAGTTCTTC.

V and J are TRBV19 and TRBJ2-3, with 15 positions matching TRBD2. The CDR3 length is 15 residues. Germline CDR1 is LNHDA and CDR2 is SQIVND (reference sequence). Trimming removed 6 bases from V and 6 bases from J; junction bases left unmatched: 4. The CDR3 DNA sequence: TGTGCCAGTAGGGGACTAGCGGGAGGTTCCGATACGCAGTATTTT. Translating gives CASRGLAGGSDTQYF.

This chain joins TRBV6-5 and TRBJ1-1, with a possible D match to TRBD1 (5 bases). Germline CDR1 is MNHEY and CDR2 is SVGAGI. V was trimmed by 5 bases and J by 1 base, leaving 14 bases between them. The CDR3 is 15 amino acids. The CDR3 loop is CASSLQGRWNTEAFF. The CDR3 nucleotides read TGTGCCAGCAGTCTCCAGGGTCGGTGGAACACTGAAGCTTTCTTT.

The CDR3 DNA sequence: TGCGCCAGCAGCCAAGATGGACGGGGGAGCTCCTACGAGCAGTACTTC. Translation gives CASSQDGRGSSYEQYF. The V call is TRBV4-3, the J call TRBJ2-7; a weak D match, TRBD2 (6 bases). The CDR3 extends over 16 amino acids. Trimming removed 0 bases at V and 0 bases at J, with 12 bases between. Per the germline V gene, CDR1 is LGHNA and CDR2 is YSLEER.

The chain joins TRBV28 to TRBJ2-2; no reliable D call. The CDR3 length is 12 residues. V shed 6 bases and J shed 7 bases, with 9 bases lying between them. Per the germline V gene, CDR1 is MDHEN and CDR2 is SYDVKM. The CDR3 protein is CASRAVVGELFF. CDR3 coding DNA: TGTGCCAGCAGGGCAGTTGTCGGGGAGCTGTTTTTT.

The chain combines TRBV19 with TRBJ2-2; 11 nucleotides agree with TRBD2. Germline V gives CDR1 LNHDA, CDR2 SQIVND (reference sequence). The trim removed 7 bases at V and 5 bases at J, leaving 18 bases unmatched. This CDR3 has 19 amino acids. DNA for the CDR3: TGTGCCAGTACCCTGAGGAGACTAGCGGGAATCGGTGGTACCGGGGAGCTGTTTTTT. It specifies CASTLRRLAGIGGTGELFF.

The chain is built from TRBV27 and TRBJ1-2, with 9 bases lining up with TRBD1. CDR1 is MNHEY and CDR2 is SMNVEV in the germline V gene (reference sequence). The CDR3 is 14 residues long. V lost 6 bases to trimming and J lost 4 bases; unmatched junction nucleotides: 6. In DNA form, the CDR3 reads TGTGCCAGCAGACCGCCGGGACAGGGCTATGGCTACACCTTC. Its protein product is CASRPPGQGYGYTF.

The chain uses TRBV5-4 and TRBJ2-5; D uncertain. The CDR3 totals 15 residues. The germline V gene has CDR1 SGHNT and CDR2 YYREEE (reference sequence). The V and J ends lost 0 bases and 0 bases respectively, with 9 bases between them. The DNA for the CDR3 is TGTGCCAGCAGCTTGGCACTGAGGTACCAAGAGACCCAGTACTTC. Its protein is CASSLALRYQETQYF.

The sample holds a few counts of this clone. The chain employs TRBV7-2 and TRBJ1-5; 7 bases are a match to TRBD1. Germline lookup yields CDR1 SGHTA and CDR2 FQGNSA. The V segment lost 1 base and the J segment 0 bases; nucleotides outside the gene matches: 6. CDR3 length: 17 residues. The CDR3 spells CASSLGRGQFSNQPQHF. In DNA form, the CDR3 reads TGTGCCAGCAGCTTAGGGAGGGGACAGTTTAGCAATCAGCCCCAGCATTTT. The full variable domain, with the rest looked up from reference TRBV7-2 and TRBJ1-5, is GAGVSQSPSNKVTEKGKDVELRCDPISGHTALYWYRQSLGQGLEFLIYFQGNSAPDKSGLPSDRFSAERTGGSVSTLTIQRTQQEDSAVYLCASSLGRGQFSNQPQHFGDGTRLSIL.

The genes are TRBV27 and TRBJ2-7; D unresolved. CDR3 length equals 15 residues. The V gene's germline CDR1 is MNHEY and CDR2 SMNVEV (reference sequence). V was pared by 2 bases and J by 2 bases, with 13 bases between. The CDR3 coding sequence is TGTGCCAGCAGTTTACGAGGCGCGGAACCCTACGAGCAGTACTTC. It yields the protein CASSLRGAEPYEQYF.

The chain employs TRBV7-2 and TRBJ2-2, with 7 bases lining up with TRBD1. V shed 2 bases and J 1 base; nucleotides not matched to a gene: 4. This CDR3 comprises 16 residues. CDR1 and CDR2 from the germline V gene are SGHTA and FQGNSA. The CDR3 reads CASSLSWDRNTGELFF. As DNA, the CDR3 is TGTGCCAGCAGCTTATCTTGGGACAGGAACACCGGGGAGCTGTTTTTT.

J is TRBJ2-7 and V is TRBV6-1; 9 nucleotides align to TRBD1. V was pared by 2 bases and J by 5 bases, with 10 bases of the junction left unmatched. The CDR3 length is 16 residues. The germline CDR1 and CDR2 sequences are MNHNS and SASEGT. In DNA, the CDR3 is TGTGCCAGCAGTGAAAACGGGGACAGGGTCACCAACGAGCAGTACTTC. Translation gives CASSENGDRVTNEQYF.

J is TRBJ1-1 and V is TRBV6-2 or TRBV6-3, with D unresolved. The CDR3 is 16 residues long. Germline CDR1 reads MNHEY; CDR2 reads SVGEGT. V was shortened by 2 bases and J by 1 base, with 14 bases between the two germline ends. CDR3 coding DNA: TGTGCCAGCAGTTACAGGGCGGGTGCCGAGAACACTGAAGCTTTCTTT. Translation: CASSYRAGAENTEAFF.

This rearrangement joins TRBV7-8 to TRBJ1-1, with D unclear. Trimming left V 6 bases short and J 2 bases short, with 10 bases between. The CDR3 is made up of 13 amino acids. Germline values: CDR1 SGHVS, CDR2 FQNEAQ. CDR3 in amino acids: CASRKRVNTEAFF. The CDR3, as DNA: TGTGCCAGCAGAAAGAGGGTTAACACTGAAGCTTTCTTT.

The V call is TRBV15, the J call TRBJ2-5; the D gene is possibly TRBD1 (6 bases). The CDR3 is made up of 17 amino acids. Germline assignment: CDR1 LNHNV and CDR2 YYDKDF (reference sequence). The ends were cut back, 0 bases at V and 5 bases at J, with 19 bases in the middle. CDR3 amino acids: CATSRDLGTKSGETQYF. CDR3 DNA sequence: TGTGCCACCAGCAGAGATCTAGGGACAAAGTCCGGGGAGACCCAGTACTTC. Full variable domain (outside the CDR3, taken from reference TRBV15 and TRBJ2-5): DAMVIQNPRYQVTQFGKPVTLSCSQTLNHNVMYWYQQKSSQAPKLLFHYYDKDFNNEADTPDNFQSRRPNTSFCFLDIRSPGLGDTAMYLCATSRDLGTKSGETQYFGPGTRLLVL.

The chain has TRBV19 and TRBJ1-1; 7 nucleotides line up with TRBD1. The CDR3 runs 14 residues. Per germline, CDR1 LNHDA and CDR2 SQIVND (reference sequence). V lost 6 bases to trimming and J lost 3 bases; unmatched junction nucleotides: 7. CDR3 in DNA: TGTGCCAGTAGCAGGGGACAGCTATACACTGAAGCTTTCTTT. It yields the protein CASSRGQLYTEAFF.

This chain joins TRBV7-9 and TRBJ2-1; D possibly corresponds to TRBD2 (5 bases). V lost 5 bases, J lost 7 bases, and 18 bases lay in between. The V gene's germline CDR1 is SEHNR and CDR2 FQNEAQ (reference sequence). This CDR3 is built from 15 residues. The CDR3: CASSHGGRRMNEQFF. The CDR3 nucleotides are TGTGCCAGCAGCCACGGAGGCCGGAGGATGAATGAGCAGTTCTTC.

The CDR3 coding sequence is TGTGCCTGGAGTGTTGGGACAGGGGGCGATGAGCAGTTCTTC. Its protein is CAWSVGTGGDEQFF. The V and J genes are TRBV30 and TRBJ2-1, with 12 bases identical to TRBD1. J lost 8 bases, V lost 0 bases, and 2 bases had no gene match. The CDR3 runs 14 residues. Germline V gene data show CDR1 as GTSNPN and CDR2 as SVGIG (reference sequence).